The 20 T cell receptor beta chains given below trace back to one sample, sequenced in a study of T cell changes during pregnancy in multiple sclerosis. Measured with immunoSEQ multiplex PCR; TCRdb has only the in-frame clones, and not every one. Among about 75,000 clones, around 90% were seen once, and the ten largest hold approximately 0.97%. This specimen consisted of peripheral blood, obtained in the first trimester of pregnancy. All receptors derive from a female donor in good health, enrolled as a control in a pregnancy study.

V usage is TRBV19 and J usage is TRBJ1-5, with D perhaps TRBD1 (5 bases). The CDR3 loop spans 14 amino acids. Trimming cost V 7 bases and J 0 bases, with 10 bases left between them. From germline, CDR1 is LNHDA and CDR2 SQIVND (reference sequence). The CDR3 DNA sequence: TGTGCCAGTACCGGGACTCTTAGCAATCAGCCCCAGCATTTT. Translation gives CASTGTLSNQPQHF. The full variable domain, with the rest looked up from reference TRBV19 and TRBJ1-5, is DGGITQSPKYLFRKEGQNVTLSCEQNLNHDAMYWYRQDPGQGLRLIYYSQIVNDFQKGDIAEGYSVSREKKESFPLTVTSAQKNPTAFYLCASTGTLSNQPQHFGDGTRLSIL.

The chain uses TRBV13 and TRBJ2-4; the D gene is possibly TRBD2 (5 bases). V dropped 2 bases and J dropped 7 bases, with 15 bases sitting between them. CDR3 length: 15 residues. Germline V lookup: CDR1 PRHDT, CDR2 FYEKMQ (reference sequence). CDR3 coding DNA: TGTGCCAGCAGCTTATCCCCGGGGATCCGGAACATTCAGTACTTC. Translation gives CASSLSPGIRNIQYF.

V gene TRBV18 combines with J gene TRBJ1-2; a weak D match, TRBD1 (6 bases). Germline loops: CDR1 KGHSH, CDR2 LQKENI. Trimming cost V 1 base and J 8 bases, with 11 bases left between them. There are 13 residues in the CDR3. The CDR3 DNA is TGTGCCAGCTCACCACTGGGAGACAGGGGCTACACCTTC. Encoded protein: CASSPLGDRGYTF.

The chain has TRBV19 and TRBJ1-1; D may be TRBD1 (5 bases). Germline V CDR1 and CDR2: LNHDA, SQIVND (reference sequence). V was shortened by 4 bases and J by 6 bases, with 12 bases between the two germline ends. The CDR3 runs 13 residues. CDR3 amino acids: CASSTGGGPEAFF. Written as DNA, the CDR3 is TGTGCCAGTAGTACCGGGGGAGGACCTGAAGCTTTCTTT. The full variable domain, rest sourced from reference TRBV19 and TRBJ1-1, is DGGITQSPKYLFRKEGQNVTLSCEQNLNHDAMYWYRQDPGQGLRLIYYSQIVNDFQKGDIAEGYSVSREKKESFPLTVTSAQKNPTAFYLCASSTGGGPEAFFGQGTRLTVV.

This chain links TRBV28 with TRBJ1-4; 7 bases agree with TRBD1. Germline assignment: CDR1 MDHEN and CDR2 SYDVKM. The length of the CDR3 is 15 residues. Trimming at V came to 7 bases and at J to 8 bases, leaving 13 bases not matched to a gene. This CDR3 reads CASIPSRGLGEKLFF. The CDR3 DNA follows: TGTGCCAGCATCCCTTCTAGGGGGCTCGGGGAAAAACTGTTTTTT.

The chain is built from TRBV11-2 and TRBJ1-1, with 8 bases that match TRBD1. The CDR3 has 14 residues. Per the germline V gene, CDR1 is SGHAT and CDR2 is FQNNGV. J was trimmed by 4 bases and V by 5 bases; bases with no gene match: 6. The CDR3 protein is CASSHITGGTEAFF. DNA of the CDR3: TGTGCCAGCAGCCACATAACAGGGGGCACTGAAGCTTTCTTT. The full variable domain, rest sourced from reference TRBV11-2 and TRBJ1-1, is EAGVAQSPRYKIIEKRQSVAFWCNPISGHATLYWYQQILGQGPKLLIQFQNNGVVDDSQLPKDRFSAERLKGVDSTLKIQPAKLEDSAVYLCASSHITGGTEAFFGQGTRLTVV.

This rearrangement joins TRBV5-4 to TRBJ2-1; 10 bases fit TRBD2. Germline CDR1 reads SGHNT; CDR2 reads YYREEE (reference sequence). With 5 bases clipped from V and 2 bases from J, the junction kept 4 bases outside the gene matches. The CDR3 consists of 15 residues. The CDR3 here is CASRFTSGTYNEQFF. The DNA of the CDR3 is TGTGCCAGCAGGTTTACTAGCGGGACCTACAATGAGCAGTTCTTC.

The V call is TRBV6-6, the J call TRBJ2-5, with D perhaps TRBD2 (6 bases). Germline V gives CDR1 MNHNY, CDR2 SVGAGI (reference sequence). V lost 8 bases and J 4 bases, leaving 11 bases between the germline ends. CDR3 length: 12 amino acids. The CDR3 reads CASAGRLETQYF. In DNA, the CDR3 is TGTGCCAGCGCGGGGAGGTTAGAGACCCAGTACTTC.

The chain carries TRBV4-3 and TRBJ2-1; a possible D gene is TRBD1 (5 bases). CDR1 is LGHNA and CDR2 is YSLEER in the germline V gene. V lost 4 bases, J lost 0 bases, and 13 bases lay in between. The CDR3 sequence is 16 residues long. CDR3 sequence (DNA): TGCGCCAGCAGCCTTCGACAGTCCCGCTCCTACAATGAGCAGTTCTTC. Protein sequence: CASSLRQSRSYNEQFF.

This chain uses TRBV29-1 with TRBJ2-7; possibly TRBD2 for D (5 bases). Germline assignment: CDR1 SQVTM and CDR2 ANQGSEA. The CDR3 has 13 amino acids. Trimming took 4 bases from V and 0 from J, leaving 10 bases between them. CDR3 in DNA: TGCAGCGTTGGACGCGGGCGCTCCTACGAGCAGTACTTC. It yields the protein CSVGRGRSYEQYF.

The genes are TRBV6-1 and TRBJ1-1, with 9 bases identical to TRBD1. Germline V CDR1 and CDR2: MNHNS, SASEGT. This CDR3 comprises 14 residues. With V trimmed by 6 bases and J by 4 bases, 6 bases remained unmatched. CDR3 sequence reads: CASRRQGGGTEAFF. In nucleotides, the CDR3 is TGTGCCAGCAGAAGACAGGGGGGAGGCACTGAAGCTTTCTTT.

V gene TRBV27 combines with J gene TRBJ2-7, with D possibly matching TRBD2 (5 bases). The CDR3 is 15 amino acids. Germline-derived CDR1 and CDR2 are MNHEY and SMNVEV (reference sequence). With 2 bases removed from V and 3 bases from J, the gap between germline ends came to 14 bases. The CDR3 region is CASSLGAVLYYEQYF. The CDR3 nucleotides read TGTGCCAGCAGTTTAGGAGCGGTTCTGTACTACGAGCAGTACTTC.

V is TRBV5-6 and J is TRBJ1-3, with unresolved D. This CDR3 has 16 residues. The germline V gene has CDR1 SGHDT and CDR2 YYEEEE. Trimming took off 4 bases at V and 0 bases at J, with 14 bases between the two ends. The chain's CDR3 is CASSREGAYSGNTIYF. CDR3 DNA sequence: TGTGCCAGCAGCCGCGAGGGCGCATACTCTGGAAACACCATATATTTT.

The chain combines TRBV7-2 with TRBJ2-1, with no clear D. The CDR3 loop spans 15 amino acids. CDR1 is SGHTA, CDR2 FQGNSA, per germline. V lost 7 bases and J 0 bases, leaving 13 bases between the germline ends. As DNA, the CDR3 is TGTGCCAGCAACCTCCACGACAACTCCTACAATGAGCAGTTCTTC. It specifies CASNLHDNSYNEQFF.

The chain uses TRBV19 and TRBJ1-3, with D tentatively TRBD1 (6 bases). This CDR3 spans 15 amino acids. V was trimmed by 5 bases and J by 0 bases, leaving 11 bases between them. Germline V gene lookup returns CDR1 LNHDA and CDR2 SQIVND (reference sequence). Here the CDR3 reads CASSPRTVSGNTIYF. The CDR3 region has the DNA TGTGCCAGTAGTCCTCGGACAGTCTCTGGAAACACCATATATTTT.

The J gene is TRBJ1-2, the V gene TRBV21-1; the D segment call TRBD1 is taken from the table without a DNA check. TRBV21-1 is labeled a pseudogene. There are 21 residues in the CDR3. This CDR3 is CASSSSRGHWAPSSTNYGYTF. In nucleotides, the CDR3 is TGTGCCAGCAGCTCCAGCAGGGGCCATTGGGCTCCCTCTTCGACTAACTATGGCTACACCTTC.

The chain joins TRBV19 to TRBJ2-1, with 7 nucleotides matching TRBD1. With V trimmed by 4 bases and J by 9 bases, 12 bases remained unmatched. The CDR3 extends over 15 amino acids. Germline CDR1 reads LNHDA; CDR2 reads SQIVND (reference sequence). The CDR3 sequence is CASSNRQGLAGEQFF. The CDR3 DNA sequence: TGTGCCAGTAGTAACAGACAGGGTTTGGCTGGTGAGCAGTTCTTC.

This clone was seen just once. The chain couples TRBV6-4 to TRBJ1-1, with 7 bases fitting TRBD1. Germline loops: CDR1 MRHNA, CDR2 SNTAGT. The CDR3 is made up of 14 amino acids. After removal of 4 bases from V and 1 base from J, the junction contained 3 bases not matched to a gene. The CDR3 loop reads CASSATGANTEAFF. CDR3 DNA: TGTGCCAGCAGTGCCACAGGGGCGAACACTGAAGCTTTCTTT.

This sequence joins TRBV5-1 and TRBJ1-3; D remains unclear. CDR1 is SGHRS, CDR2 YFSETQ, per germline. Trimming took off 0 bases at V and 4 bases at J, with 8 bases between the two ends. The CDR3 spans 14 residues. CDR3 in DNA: TGCGCCAGCAGCTTGGGGCTGATCGGAAACACCATATATTTT. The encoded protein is CASSLGLIGNTIYF.

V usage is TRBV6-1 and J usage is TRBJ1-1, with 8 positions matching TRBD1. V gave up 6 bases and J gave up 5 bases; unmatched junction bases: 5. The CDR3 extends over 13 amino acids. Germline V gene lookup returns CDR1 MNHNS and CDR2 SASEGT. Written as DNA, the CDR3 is TGTGCCAGCAGGGACAGGGAGGGGACTGAAGCTTTCTTT. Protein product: CASRDREGTEAFF.